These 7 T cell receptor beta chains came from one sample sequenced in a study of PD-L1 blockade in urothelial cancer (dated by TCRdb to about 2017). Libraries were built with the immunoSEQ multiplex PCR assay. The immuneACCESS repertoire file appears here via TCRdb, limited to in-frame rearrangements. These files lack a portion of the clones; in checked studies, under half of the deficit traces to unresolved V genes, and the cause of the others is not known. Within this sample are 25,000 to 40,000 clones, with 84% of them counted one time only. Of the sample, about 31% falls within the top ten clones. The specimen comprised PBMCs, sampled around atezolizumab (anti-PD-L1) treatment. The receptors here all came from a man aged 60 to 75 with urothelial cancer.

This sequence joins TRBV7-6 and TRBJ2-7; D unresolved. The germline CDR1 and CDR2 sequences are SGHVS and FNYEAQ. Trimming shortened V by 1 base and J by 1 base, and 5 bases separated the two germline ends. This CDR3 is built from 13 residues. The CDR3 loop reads CASSLDRSYEQYF. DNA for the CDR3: TGTGCCAGCAGCTTAGACAGATCCTACGAGCAGTACTTC.

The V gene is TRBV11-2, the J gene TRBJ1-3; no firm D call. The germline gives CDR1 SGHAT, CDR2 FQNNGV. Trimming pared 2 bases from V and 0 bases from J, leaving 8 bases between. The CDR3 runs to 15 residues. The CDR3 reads CASSLLGSSGNTIYF. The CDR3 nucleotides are TGTGCCAGCAGCTTATTGGGGAGCTCTGGAAACACCATATATTTT.

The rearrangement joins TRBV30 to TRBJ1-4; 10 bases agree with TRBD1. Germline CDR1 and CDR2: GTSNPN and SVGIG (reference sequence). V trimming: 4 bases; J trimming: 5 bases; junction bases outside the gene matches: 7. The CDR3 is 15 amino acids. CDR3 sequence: CAWIAPGQGNEKLFF. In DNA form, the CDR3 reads TGTGCCTGGATCGCCCCGGGACAGGGGAATGAAAAACTGTTTTTT.

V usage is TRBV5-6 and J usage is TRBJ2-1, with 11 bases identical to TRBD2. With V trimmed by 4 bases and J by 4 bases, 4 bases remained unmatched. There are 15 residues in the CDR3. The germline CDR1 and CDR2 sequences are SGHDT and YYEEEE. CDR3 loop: CASSTGTSGYNEQFF. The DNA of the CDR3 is TGTGCCAGCAGCACCGGGACTAGCGGATACAATGAGCAGTTCTTC.

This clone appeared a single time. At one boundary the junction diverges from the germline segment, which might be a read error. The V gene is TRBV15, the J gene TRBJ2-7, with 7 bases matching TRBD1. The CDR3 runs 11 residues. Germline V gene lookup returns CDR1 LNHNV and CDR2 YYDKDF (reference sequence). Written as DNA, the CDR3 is TGTGCCACCAGCAGAGATGATCAGGGGGACTTC. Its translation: CATSRDDQGDF.

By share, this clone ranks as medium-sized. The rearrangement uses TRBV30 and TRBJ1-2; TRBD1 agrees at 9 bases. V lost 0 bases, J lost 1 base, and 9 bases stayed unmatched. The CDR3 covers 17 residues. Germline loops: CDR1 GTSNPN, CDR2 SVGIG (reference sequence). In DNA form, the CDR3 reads TGTGCCTGGAGTGTATATTTCTGGGACAGGGATAACTATGGCTACACCTTC. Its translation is CAWSVYFWDRDNYGYTF. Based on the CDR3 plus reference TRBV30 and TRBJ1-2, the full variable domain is SQTIHQWPATLVQPVGSPLSLECTVEGTSNPNLYWYRQAAGRGLQLLFYSVGIGQISSEVPQNLSASRPQDRQFILSSKKLLLSDSGFYLCAWSVYFWDRDNYGYTFGSGTRLTVV.

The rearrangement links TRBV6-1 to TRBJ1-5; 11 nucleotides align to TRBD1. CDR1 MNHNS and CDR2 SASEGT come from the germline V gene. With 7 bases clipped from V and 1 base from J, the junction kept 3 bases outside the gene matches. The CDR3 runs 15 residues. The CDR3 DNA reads TGTGCCAGCACGGGACAGGGGGGGAGCAATCAGCCCCAGCATTTT. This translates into CASTGQGGSNQPQHF.